This paragraph reports one TCR beta chain. Its cognate antigen is unknown. Under 3 months in duration, the ophthalmopathy in affected donors had moderate-to-severe activity, CAS ≥3 and NOSPECS ≥4. The authors used Ficoll-Paque density gradient centrifugation to separate PBMCs. The input was 8.5 to 10 ml of fresh peripheral blood. The data derive from a study of Graves' ophthalmopathy and Graves' hyperthyroidism. Amplified material comprised TCR beta CDR3 regions derived from RNA transcripts. RT-PCR was first run with HTBI primers, then multiplex PCR in a second round. TCRdb reanalysed the multiplex PCR reads using MiXCR and keeps one entry per CDR3 protein. Of around 340,000 distinct CDR3 sequences listed, roughly a sixth are singletons. Study results and limitations: The model forecast ophthalmopathy progression, reaching roughly 70% sensitivity and 72% to 80% specificity.

The sample consisted of peripheral blood. The clonotype originates from an adult man with Graves' ophthalmopathy.

The CDR3 reads CSGTDGRRAYEQYF. CDR3 bases: TGCAGTGGGACCGACGGGAGGAGGGCCTACGAGCAGTACTTC. The V call is TRBV20-1, the J call TRBJ2-7; 7 nucleotides agree with TRBD2. Germline CDR1 is DFQATT and CDR2 is SNEGSKA (reference sequence). This CDR3 region has 14 residues. The junction had 11 bases not matched to a gene; V was cut back by 7 bases and J by 2 bases.